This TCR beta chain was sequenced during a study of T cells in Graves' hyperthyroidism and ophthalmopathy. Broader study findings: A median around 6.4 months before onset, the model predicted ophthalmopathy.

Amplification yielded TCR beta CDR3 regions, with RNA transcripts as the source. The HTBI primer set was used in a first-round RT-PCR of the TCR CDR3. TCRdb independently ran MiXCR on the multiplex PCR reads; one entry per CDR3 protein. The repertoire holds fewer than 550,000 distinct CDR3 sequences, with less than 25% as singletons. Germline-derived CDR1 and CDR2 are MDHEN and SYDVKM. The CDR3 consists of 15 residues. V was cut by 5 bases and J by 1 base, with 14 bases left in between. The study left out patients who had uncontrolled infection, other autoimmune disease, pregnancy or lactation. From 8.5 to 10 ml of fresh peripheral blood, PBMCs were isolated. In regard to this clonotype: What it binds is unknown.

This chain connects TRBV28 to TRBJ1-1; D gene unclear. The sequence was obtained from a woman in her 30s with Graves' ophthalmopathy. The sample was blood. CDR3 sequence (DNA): TGTGCCAGCAGTAAAAGCTCAGGAGGGAACACTGAAGCTTTCTTT. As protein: CASSKSSGGNTEAFF.